The 28 T cell receptor beta chains in this list originate from one sample, sequenced in a study of Graves' ophthalmopathy and Graves' hyperthyroidism. TCR beta CDR3 amplification used RNA transcripts. The first round was an RT-PCR with HTBI primers, and the second round was a multiplex PCR. TCRdb re-derived calls from the multiplex PCR reads in MiXCR, one entry per CDR3 protein. The sample holds hundreds of thousands of distinct CDR3 sequences, approximately 15% seen once. The sample taken for sequencing was blood. The receptors were gathered from a woman aged 25-40 years with Graves' ophthalmopathy.

This clonotype was counted ten times or more. This rearrangement joins TRBV15 to TRBJ1-6, with D tentatively TRBD1 (6 bases). The CDR3 runs to 14 residues. Trimming shortened V by 0 bases and J by 7 bases, and 7 bases separated the two germline ends. CDR1 and CDR2 (germline): LNHNV, YYDKDF (reference sequence). CDR3 sequence: CATSRDRGNSPLHF. CDR3 nucleotides: TGTGCCACCAGCAGAGATAGGGGGAATTCACCCCTCCACTTT.

This clonotype has at least ten counts. The gene calls are TRBV6-5 and TRBJ1-6; TRBD1 agrees at 7 bases. The CDR3 covers 18 residues. CDR1 and CDR2 from the germline V gene are MNHEY and SVGAGI. V trimming: 0 bases; J trimming: 0 bases; junction bases outside the gene matches: 5. Here the CDR3 DNA reads TGTGCCAGCAGTTACTCGAAGACAGGGAGCTCCTATAATTCACCCCTCCACTTT. Protein product: CASSYSKTGSSYNSPLHF.

This clonotype appeared many times. The chain couples TRBV2 to TRBJ1-1; the D is unclear. Trimming removed 2 bases at V and 5 bases at J, with 12 bases between. The CDR3 length is 14 residues. The germline V gene has CDR1 SNHLY and CDR2 FYNNEI. CDR3: CASSEPRIGTEAFF. The CDR3, as DNA: TGTGCCAGCAGTGAACCCCGGATTGGAACTGAAGCTTTCTTT. Drawing the rest from reference TRBV2 and TRBJ1-1, the complete variable domain is EPEVTQTPSHQVTQMGQEVILRCVPISNHLYFYWYRQILGQKVEFLVSFYNNEISEKSEIFDDQFSVERPDGSNFTLKIRSTKLEDSAMYFCASSEPRIGTEAFFGQGTRLTVV.

This clonotype appeared many times. The chain is built from TRBV7-8 and TRBJ2-5; D remains unclear. Germline V gene lookup returns CDR1 SGHVS and CDR2 FQNEAQ. Trimming removed 5 bases at V and 0 bases at J, with 10 bases between. This CDR3 has 14 amino acids. CDR3 in DNA: TGTGCCAGCAGCAAGGACCATTACCAAGAGACCCAGTACTTC. It is translated as CASSKDHYQETQYF.

This clonotype turned up a few times. The rearrangement joins TRBV5-5 to TRBJ1-2, with D perhaps matching TRBD1 (5 bases). Deletions cut 4 bases from V and 0 bases from J, with 13 bases between. There are 15 residues in the CDR3. The germline gives CDR1 SGHKS, CDR2 YYEKEE (reference sequence). This chain's CDR3 is CASSPSTETNYGYTF. The CDR3 DNA sequence: TGTGCCAGCAGCCCCTCGACAGAAACTAACTATGGCTACACCTTC.

V gene TRBV28 combines with J gene TRBJ1-2, with D perhaps TRBD1 (6 bases). The V end lost 6 bases, the J end lost 5 bases, and 16 bases lay between the germline ends. From germline, CDR1 is MDHEN and CDR2 SYDVKM. The length of the CDR3 is 14 residues. In DNA form, the CDR3 reads TGTGCCAGCAGCAACCGGGACATCACGTATGGCTACACCTTC. This translates into CASSNRDITYGYTF.

This clonotype was counted ten times or more. V usage is TRBV7-2 and J usage is TRBJ2-7; D possibly corresponds to TRBD2 (5 bases). Trimming left V 2 bases short and J 0 bases short, with 14 bases between. The CDR3 runs 16 residues. Germline CDR1 reads SGHTA; CDR2 reads FQGNSA. The CDR3, as DNA: TGTGCCAGCAGCTTAACCGCTAGCCCTAGCTCCTACGAGCAGTACTTC. The encoded protein is CASSLTASPSSYEQYF.

This clonotype was recorded at least ten times. V and J are TRBV20-1 and TRBJ2-7; 8 bases are a match to TRBD1. J was trimmed by 5 bases and V by 2 bases; bases with no gene match: 5. Germline V gives CDR1 DFQATT, CDR2 SNEGSKA (reference sequence). This CDR3 contains 13 residues. The CDR3 region is CSARSGGQNEQYF. The DNA for the CDR3 is TGCAGTGCTAGATCAGGGGGCCAGAACGAGCAGTACTTC.

This clonotype appeared many times. The chain has TRBV6-5 and TRBJ2-7; tentative D call: TRBD2 (7 bases). V gave up 7 bases and J gave up 0 bases, with 19 bases separating them. CDR1 is MNHEY and CDR2 is SVGAGI in the germline V gene. This CDR3 is built from 16 residues. For the CDR3, the DNA is TGTGCCAGCACCGGGGGGTCGGGACACCCCTCCTACGAGCAGTACTTC. It yields the protein CASTGGSGHPSYEQYF.

This clonotype came up many times. CDR3 nucleotides: TGTGCCAGCAGTGAAATCGACGGGGTCGCGGAGACCCAGTACTTC. Protein: CASSEIDGVAETQYF. The chain joins TRBV6-1 to TRBJ2-5, with a possible D match to TRBD2 (5 bases). The CDR3 sequence is 15 residues long. Between the trimmed V and J ends, which lost 2 bases and 5 bases, there was a span of 15 bases. CDR1 and CDR2 from the germline V gene are MNHNS and SASEGT.

This clonotype was found many times. This rearrangement joins TRBV28 to TRBJ2-7, with 9 bases aligning to TRBD1. Per the germline V gene, CDR1 is MDHEN and CDR2 is SYDVKM. With 6 bases clipped from V and 6 bases from J, the junction kept 9 bases outside the gene matches. CDR3 length equals 14 residues. CDR3 DNA sequence: TGTGCCAGCAGACCTCCCGGACAGGGGTGCGAGCAGTACTTC. Translating gives CASRPPGQGCEQYF.

This clonotype was counted many times. This chain joins TRBV5-1 and TRBJ1-1; 8 bases align to TRBD1. V was pared by 0 bases and J by 1 base, with 2 bases of the junction left unmatched. CDR1 is SGHRS and CDR2 is YFSETQ in the germline V gene. CDR3 length: 15 residues. Written as DNA, the CDR3 is TGCGCCAGCAGCTTGGCAGGACAGGGGAACACTGAAGCTTTCTTT. Amino acid sequence: CASSLAGQGNTEAFF.

This clonotype was observed at least ten times. V gene TRBV12-3 or TRBV12-4 combines with J gene TRBJ1-5; D not certain. The germline V and J ends were trimmed by 6 bases and 0 bases, with 6 bases remaining between them. This CDR3 region has 13 residues. CDR3 region: CASRGVSNQPQHF. CDR3 sequence (DNA): TGTGCCAGCAGGGGAGTTAGCAATCAGCCCCAGCATTTT.

In its sample, this clonotype was seen many times. This sequence joins TRBV5-1 and TRBJ1-2; the D gene is possibly TRBD1 (6 bases). Germline V lookup: CDR1 SGHRS, CDR2 YFSETQ. The CDR3 has 14 amino acids. Trimming took 3 bases from V and 3 from J, leaving 12 bases between them. CDR3 sequence: CASSYLGQDYGYTF. The DNA of the CDR3 is TGCGCCAGCAGCTACCTGGGACAAGACTATGGCTACACCTTC.

This clonotype was detected many times. The J gene is TRBJ1-1, the V gene TRBV7-2, with no clear D. Germline V gene lookup returns CDR1 SGHTA and CDR2 FQGNSA. Trimming took 1 base from V and 6 from J, leaving 12 bases between them. The CDR3 runs to 14 residues. The CDR3 sequence: CASSLVGILSEAFF. The DNA of the CDR3 is TGTGCCAGCAGCTTAGTGGGAATTCTCTCTGAAGCTTTCTTT.

With regard to this clonotype: A read error is possible here, since a much larger clone lies one base away. The conserved phenylalanine or tryptophan is not found at the CDR3 terminus, so this likely reflects a read error. The chain recombines TRBV28 with TRBJ1-1, with TRBD1 as a possible D gene (5 bases). Deletions cut 5 bases from V and 0 bases from J, with 13 bases between. The CDR3 sequence is 15 residues long. Germline CDR1 MDHEN, CDR2 SYDVKM. Here the CDR3 DNA reads TGTGCCAGCAGTATAGCCACGGGGCTGAACACTGAAGCTTTCTAT. This translates into CASSIATGLNTEAFY.

Ten or more counts support this clonotype. This chain joins TRBV5-1 and TRBJ1-2; D gene unclear. There are 12 residues in the CDR3. Germline lookup yields CDR1 SGHRS and CDR2 YFSETQ. The germline V and J ends were trimmed by 0 bases and 7 bases, with 7 bases remaining between them. This chain's CDR3 is CASSLEGPGYTF. The CDR3 DNA reads as TGCGCCAGCAGCTTGGAGGGTCCTGGCTACACCTTC.

This clonotype was counted many times. This chain joins TRBV12-3 or TRBV12-4 and TRBJ1-5; TRBD1 agrees at 7 bases. Trimming at V came to 3 bases and at J to 1 base, leaving 3 bases not matched to a gene. The CDR3 has 15 residues. Here the CDR3 DNA reads TGTGCCAGCAGTTTCGGGACAGAAAGCAATCAGCCCCAGCATTTT. This sequence encodes CASSFGTESNQPQHF.

In its sample, this clonotype was seen many times. The V and J genes are TRBV6-5 and TRBJ1-1; possibly TRBD1 for D (5 bases). The CDR3 extends over 13 amino acids. Trimming took off 9 bases at V and 5 bases at J, with 16 bases between the two ends. Germline-derived CDR1 and CDR2 are MNHEY and SVGAGI. The CDR3 region is CASFPNGGTEAFF. The CDR3 DNA reads TGTGCCAGTTTTCCCAATGGGGGAACTGAAGCTTTCTTT.

At least ten counts were recorded for this clonotype. J is TRBJ1-5 and V is TRBV6-1, with D tentatively TRBD1 (6 bases). The length of the CDR3 is 13 residues. Trimming removed 4 bases at V and 5 bases at J, with 9 bases between. Germline V gives CDR1 MNHNS, CDR2 SASEGT. The CDR3 sequence is CASSVQGDQPQHF. The CDR3 DNA sequence: TGTGCCAGCAGTGTACAGGGTGATCAGCCCCAGCATTTT.

This clonotype was counted many times. V usage is TRBV28 and J usage is TRBJ1-1, with 7 bases identical to TRBD1. Germline V gene data show CDR1 as MDHEN and CDR2 as SYDVKM. V lost 9 bases, J lost 5 bases, and 6 bases stayed unmatched. The CDR3 has 12 residues. CDR3 amino acids: CASRQGLTEAFF. The DNA for the CDR3 is TGTGCCAGTAGACAGGGTTTAACTGAAGCTTTCTTT.

This clonotype has just a few counts. V is TRBV25-1 and J is TRBJ2-5; perhaps TRBD1 as D (6 bases). The germline V gene encodes CDR1 MGHDK and CDR2 SYGVNS. The CDR3 sequence is 16 residues long. V was cut by 0 bases and J by 7 bases, with 18 bases left in between. Here the CDR3 DNA reads TGTGCCAGCAGTGAATATGGTGGGGGCCGGCCGGGGACCCAGTACTTC. Translation gives CASSEYGGGRPGTQYF.

In its sample, this clonotype was seen many times. This chain connects TRBV11-2 to TRBJ2-7; D is undetermined. Germline CDR1 is SGHAT and CDR2 is FQNNGV. The CDR3 length is 12 residues. V was cut by 3 bases and J by 6 bases, with 9 bases left in between. CDR3 sequence: CASSLEIPEQYF. CDR3 DNA sequence: TGTGCCAGCAGCTTGGAAATTCCCGAGCAGTACTTC.

This clonotype showed up many times. The V and J genes are TRBV30 and TRBJ1-6; D is possibly TRBD1 (6 bases). With 0 bases removed from V and 3 bases from J, the gap between germline ends came to 9 bases. Germline loops: CDR1 GTSNPN, CDR2 SVGIG (reference sequence). This CDR3 contains 15 residues. The CDR3 sequence: CAWSVRTVYNSPLHF. DNA of the CDR3: TGTGCCTGGAGTGTACGGACAGTCTATAATTCACCCCTCCACTTT.

This clonotype was observed at least ten times. J is TRBJ2-7 and V is TRBV7-2; 10 bases are shared with TRBD1. With 6 bases clipped from V and 0 bases from J, the junction kept 2 bases outside the gene matches. Germline-derived CDR1 and CDR2 are SGHTA and FQGNSA. The CDR3 runs to 14 residues. CDR3 DNA: TGTGCCAGCAGGGGACAGGGGAGCTCCTACGAGCAGTACTTC. This encodes CASRGQGSSYEQYF. The full variable domain, its missing parts supplied by reference TRBV7-2 and TRBJ2-7, is GAGVSQSPSNKVTEKGKDVELRCDPISGHTALYWYRQSLGQGLEFLIYFQGNSAPDKSGLPSDRFSAERTGGSVSTLTIQRTQQEDSAVYLCASRGQGSSYEQYFGPGTRLTVT.

Note on this clonotype: A single base separates this from a much larger clone, so it may be a read error. V is TRBV9 and J is TRBJ1-6; D is perhaps TRBD1 (5 bases). This CDR3 spans 14 amino acids. The germline CDR1 and CDR2 sequences are SGDLS and YYNGEE. Here the CDR3 DNA reads TGTTCCAGCAGCGTCTTCGAGGGGTTGACACCCCTCCACTTT. It is translated as CSSSVFEGLTPLHF.

CDR3 sequence (DNA): TGTGCCAGCAGCCGCTCTTCACTAGCGGGAGGCTCCTACGAGCAGTACTTC. Its protein product is CASSRSSLAGGSYEQYF. The chain links TRBV11-2 to TRBJ2-7; 12 nucleotides align to TRBD2. V lost 5 bases to trimming and J lost 0 bases; unmatched junction nucleotides: 8. Per the germline V gene, CDR1 is SGHAT and CDR2 is FQNNGV. The CDR3 extends over 17 amino acids.

The count of this clonotype is one. The chain is built from TRBV19 and TRBJ2-4, with TRBD1 matching 9 bases. The CDR3 has 14 residues. V shed 9 bases, J shed 12 bases, and the junction held 15 bases outside the gene matches. Germline V gene sequence: CDR1 LNHDA, CDR2 SQIVND (reference sequence). CDR3 amino acids: CASCRDREGSSQYF. In DNA, the CDR3 is TGTGCCAGCTGCCGGGACAGGGAAGGAAGCAGTCAGTACTTC. Variable domain in full (rest from reference TRBV19 and TRBJ2-4): DGGITQSPKYLFRKEGQNVTLSCEQNLNHDAMYWYRQDPGQGLRLIYYSQIVNDFQKGDIAEGYSVSREKKESFPLTVTSAQKNPTAFYLCASCRDREGSSQYFGAGTRLSVL.